This T cell receptor beta chain comes out of a study of neurological immune-mediated disorders. Blood bank volunteers in Maryland, USA, served as healthy controls. Unsorted libraries were prepared from 2 million PBMCs that had been stored at -80 C. At least ten counts were recorded for this clonotype. The target antigen is unknown. Study-level findings and limits: The greatest degree of TCR clonal expansion was observed in HTLV-1-associated myelopathy, with the lowest in multiple sclerosis, below that of healthy controls.

In TCRdb, the 5' RACE reads were re-called with MiXCR into one record per CDR3 protein. The sample consists of tens of thousands of distinct CDR3 sequences, 11% to 15% of them appearing once. V dropped 2 bases and J dropped 9 bases, with 12 bases sitting between them. From germline, CDR1 is SGHTS and CDR2 YDEGEE. CDR3 length: 13 amino acids. The chain has TRBV5-8 and TRBJ1-5; TRBD1 is a possible D gene (6 bases). The specimen was PBMCs. This TCR came from a woman between 45 and 60 years old in good health. CDR3 sequence: CASSLGGLGPQHF. The CDR3 nucleotides are TGTGCCAGCAGCTTAGGGGGGCTGGGGCCCCAGCATTTT.